These T cell receptor beta chains were read from a single sample in a study of blood T cell repertoires in COVID-19. TCRdb keeps only in-frame clones here, not all; method: immunoSEQ multiplex PCR. This sample yields 150,000 to 200,000 clones, of which about nine tenths are seen a single time; about 7% belongs to the top ten. Sequenced sample: peripheral blood. The receptors here all came from a man in his forties or fifties with acute or convalescent COVID-19. Each CDR3 is given with its conserved first and last residue. A D gene is named only where the DNA matches it firmly. Only part of the rows carry a size: once, few, many, or a class if the clone is expanded.

clone size: NA
V gene: TRBV15
CDR3 length: 17
D gene: TRBD1
J gene: TRBJ1-1
CDR3 protein: CATSKLGQGAGNTEAFF
CDR3 DNA: TGTGCCACCAGCAAACTGGGACAGGGGGCAGGGAACACTGAAGCTTTCTTT

clone size: NA
V gene: TRBV4-1
CDR3 length: 15
D gene: TRBD1
J gene: TRBJ2-3
CDR3 protein: CASSQVQGATDTQYF
CDR3 DNA: TGCGCCAGCAGCCAAGTACAGGGGGCGACAGATACGCAGTATTTT

clone size: NA
V gene: TRBV5-4
CDR3 length: 15
D gene: TRBD1
J gene: TRBJ1-1
CDR3 protein: CASSYPGQGSTEAFF
CDR3 DNA: TGTGCCAGCAGCTATCCGGGACAGGGGAGCACTGAAGCTTTCTTT

clone size: few
V gene: TRBV29-1
CDR3 length: 12
D gene: TRBD1
J gene: TRBJ1-2
CDR3 protein: CSVRTGFYGYTF
CDR3 DNA: TGCAGCGTGAGGACAGGGTTCTATGGCTACACCTTC

clone size: NA
V gene: TRBV4-1
CDR3 length: 18
D gene: TRBD2
J gene: TRBJ2-7
CDR3 protein: CASSSVSGRGEDIYEQYF
CDR3 DNA: TGCGCCAGCAGCTCCGTGTCTGGGAGGGGAGAGGACATTTACGAGCAGTACTTC

clone size: few
V gene: TRBV28
CDR3 length: 16
D gene: TRBD1
J gene: TRBJ1-3
CDR3 protein: CASSLMGQRSGNTIYF
CDR3 DNA: TGTGCCAGCAGTCTAATGGGACAGAGGTCTGGAAACACCATATATTTT

clone size: NA
V gene: TRBV29-1
CDR3 length: 12
D gene: TRBD2
J gene: TRBJ2-1
CDR3 protein: CSVEDWEGEQFF
CDR3 DNA: TGCAGCGTTGAAGATTGGGAGGGTGAGCAGTTCTTC

clone size: NA
V gene: TRBV6-1
CDR3 length: 13
D gene: NA
J gene: TRBJ2-1
CDR3 protein: CASSEEGIDEQFF
CDR3 DNA: TGTGCCAGCAGTGAAGAGGGGATAGATGAGCAGTTCTTC

clone size: once
V gene: TRBV27
CDR3 length: 15
D gene: TRBD2
J gene: TRBJ2-1
CDR3 protein: CASTIGGGPYNEQFF
CDR3 DNA: TGTGCCAGCACCATCGGGGGGGGCCCCTACAATGAGCAGTTCTTC

clone size: NA
V gene: TRBV4-2
CDR3 length: 19
D gene: TRBD2
J gene: TRBJ2-1
CDR3 protein: CASSRTGTSGGLSYNEQFF
CDR3 DNA: TGTGCCAGCAGCCGCACCGGGACTAGCGGGGGCCTCTCCTACAATGAGCAGTTCTTC

clone size: once
V gene: TRBV6-5
CDR3 length: 12
D gene: TRBD1
J gene: TRBJ1-1
CDR3 protein: CAAGQGSTEAFF
CDR3 DNA: TGTGCCGCGGGACAGGGGAGCACTGAAGCTTTCTTT

clone size: NA
V gene: TRBV12-3/TRBV12-4
CDR3 length: 13
D gene: NA
J gene: TRBJ2-7
CDR3 protein: CASSFGGDDEQYF
CDR3 DNA: TGTGCCAGCAGTTTCGGCGGGGACGACGAGCAGTACTTC

clone size: once
V gene: TRBV6-1
CDR3 length: 18
D gene: NA
J gene: TRBJ1-1
CDR3 protein: CASSALETGNYMNTEAFF
CDR3 DNA: TGTGCCAGCAGTGCCCTAGAGACAGGAAATTATATGAACACTGAAGCTTTCTTT

clone size: NA
V gene: TRBV9
CDR3 length: 16
D gene: TRBD1
J gene: TRBJ1-2
CDR3 protein: CASSVSGGQTNYGYTF
CDR3 DNA: TGTGCCAGCAGCGTCTCCGGGGGACAGACAAACTATGGCTACACCTTC

clone size: NA
V gene: TRBV6-6
CDR3 length: 13
D gene: NA
J gene: TRBJ2-7
CDR3 protein: CASGSATVYEQYF
CDR3 DNA: TGTGCCAGTGGTAGTGCGACTGTATACGAGCAGTACTTC

clone size: NA
V gene: TRBV3-1/TRBV3-2
CDR3 length: 15
D gene: TRBD1
J gene: TRBJ1-5
CDR3 protein: CASSQNRGLAQPQHF
CDR3 DNA: TGTGCCAGCAGCCAAAACAGGGGGCTGGCTCAGCCCCAGCATTTT

clone size: NA
V gene: TRBV4-1
CDR3 length: 14
D gene: TRBD1
J gene: TRBJ1-1
CDR3 protein: CASSPRTGTTEAFF
CDR3 DNA: TGCGCCAGCAGCCCGAGGACAGGGACCACTGAAGCTTTCTTT

clone size: NA
V gene: TRBV5-6
CDR3 length: 15
D gene: NA
J gene: TRBJ2-5
CDR3 protein: CASSPRTGFRETQYF
CDR3 DNA: TGTGCCAGCAGCCCAAGAACAGGGTTTAGGGAGACCCAGTACTTC

clone size: NA
V gene: TRBV12-3/TRBV12-4
CDR3 length: 13
D gene: NA
J gene: TRBJ1-1
CDR3 protein: CASSLEGLTEAFF
CDR3 DNA: TGTGCCAGCAGTTTGGAGGGCCTCACTGAAGCTTTCTTT

clone size: NA
V gene: TRBV19
CDR3 length: 14
D gene: NA
J gene: TRBJ2-5
CDR3 protein: CASRRQENQETQYF
CDR3 DNA: TGTGCCAGTAGACGACAGGAGAACCAAGAGACCCAGTACTTC

clone size: NA
V gene: TRBV28
CDR3 length: 15
D gene: TRBD1
J gene: TRBJ1-5
CDR3 protein: CASRGPGQGNQPQHF
CDR3 DNA: TGTGCCAGCAGGGGGCCGGGACAGGGCAATCAGCCCCAGCATTTT

clone size: NA
V gene: TRBV6-5
CDR3 length: 14
D gene: NA
J gene: TRBJ2-7
CDR3 protein: CASSYHQVAYEQYF
CDR3 DNA: TGTGCCAGCAGTTACCACCAGGTAGCCTACGAGCAGTACTTC

clone size: NA
V gene: TRBV5-6
CDR3 length: 14
D gene: TRBD2
J gene: TRBJ2-4
CDR3 protein: CASSLLAGKNIQYF
CDR3 DNA: TGTGCCAGCAGCCTTCTAGCGGGGAAGAACATTCAGTACTTC

clone size: NA
V gene: TRBV11-2
CDR3 length: 16
D gene: TRBD2
J gene: TRBJ2-1
CDR3 protein: CASSLKLGGGAYEQFF
CDR3 DNA: TGTGCCAGCAGCTTAAAATTGGGCGGGGGGGCCTATGAGCAGTTCTTC

clone size: NA
V gene: TRBV4-2
CDR3 length: 15
D gene: NA
J gene: TRBJ1-4
CDR3 protein: CASSQEGGNNEKLFF
CDR3 DNA: TGTGCCAGCAGCCAAGAGGGGGGAAATAATGAAAAACTGTTTTTT

clone size: NA
V gene: TRBV3-1/TRBV3-2
CDR3 length: 15
D gene: NA
J gene: TRBJ2-7
CDR3 protein: CASSQDASYSYEQYF
CDR3 DNA: TGTGCCAGCAGCCAAGACGCGAGCTACTCCTACGAGCAGTACTTC

clone size: NA
V gene: TRBV2
CDR3 length: 14
D gene: NA
J gene: TRBJ1-1
CDR3 protein: CASLGLTRNTEAFF
CDR3 DNA: TGTGCCAGTCTGGGACTAACACGGAACACTGAAGCTTTCTTT

clone size: NA
V gene: TRBV24-1
CDR3 length: 15
D gene: TRBD1
J gene: TRBJ2-2
CDR3 protein: CATSDPGTGTGELFF
CDR3 DNA: TGTGCCACCAGTGATCCCGGGACAGGGACCGGGGAGCTGTTTTTT

clone size: NA
V gene: TRBV29-1
CDR3 length: 12
D gene: TRBD2
J gene: TRBJ2-7
CDR3 protein: CSVDGGAREQYF
CDR3 DNA: TGCAGCGTTGACGGGGGGGCGAGGGAGCAGTACTTC

clone size: NA
V gene: TRBV7-2
CDR3 length: 14
D gene: TRBD1
J gene: TRBJ2-7
CDR3 protein: CASTRQGALKEQYF
CDR3 DNA: TGTGCCAGCACCCGACAGGGGGCGCTAAAAGAGCAGTACTTC

clone size: NA
V gene: TRBV12-3/TRBV12-4
CDR3 length: 13
D gene: TRBD1
J gene: TRBJ1-2
CDR3 protein: CASSRDRDYGYTF
CDR3 DNA: TGTGCCAGCAGTAGGGACAGGGACTATGGCTACACCTTC

clone size: NA
V gene: TRBV4-2
CDR3 length: 16
D gene: TRBD2
J gene: TRBJ2-3
CDR3 protein: CASSPDRGRGADTQYF
CDR3 DNA: TGTGCCAGCAGCCCAGACAGAGGGCGGGGGGCAGATACGCAGTATTTT

clone size: NA
V gene: TRBV5-6
CDR3 length: 11
D gene: NA
J gene: TRBJ1-3
CDR3 protein: CASSSGNTIYF
CDR3 DNA: TGTGCCAGCAGCTCGGGAAACACCATATATTTT

clone size: NA
V gene: TRBV4-1
CDR3 length: 15
D gene: TRBD1
J gene: TRBJ2-2
CDR3 protein: CASSQEDRFTGELFF
CDR3 DNA: TGCGCCAGCAGCCAAGAGGACAGGTTTACCGGGGAGCTGTTTTTT

clone size: NA
V gene: TRBV7-9
CDR3 length: 13
D gene: NA
J gene: TRBJ1-1
CDR3 protein: CASSQTSGGEAFF
CDR3 DNA: TGTGCCAGCAGCCAGACCTCGGGAGGTGAAGCTTTCTTT

clone size: NA
V gene: TRBV29-1
CDR3 length: 13
D gene: TRBD1
J gene: TRBJ2-7
CDR3 protein: CSVVRDSSYEQYF
CDR3 DNA: TGCAGCGTTGTCCGGGACAGCTCCTACGAGCAGTACTTC

clone size: NA
V gene: TRBV3-1/TRBV3-2
CDR3 length: 16
D gene: NA
J gene: TRBJ2-5
CDR3 protein: CASSQDPGTVQETQYF
CDR3 DNA: TGTGCCAGCAGCCAAGACCCTGGGACTGTCCAAGAGACCCAGTACTTC

clone size: NA
V gene: TRBV9
CDR3 length: 15
D gene: TRBD2
J gene: TRBJ2-3
CDR3 protein: CASSAASGGKDTQYF
CDR3 DNA: TGTGCCAGCAGCGCTGCTAGCGGGGGCAAAGATACGCAGTATTTT

clone size: NA
V gene: TRBV5-1
CDR3 length: 15
D gene: TRBD1
J gene: TRBJ2-5
CDR3 protein: CASSLGQGAGETQYF
CDR3 DNA: TGCGCCAGCAGCTTGGGACAGGGGGCCGGTGAGACCCAGTACTTC

clone size: NA
V gene: TRBV19
CDR3 length: 13
D gene: TRBD1
J gene: TRBJ1-1
CDR3 protein: CASVDRGYTEAFF
CDR3 DNA: TGTGCCAGCGTGGACAGGGGATACACTGAAGCTTTCTTT

clone size: NA
V gene: TRBV4-2
CDR3 length: 17
D gene: TRBD2
J gene: TRBJ2-3
CDR3 protein: CASSPSGAAGSHHTQYF
CDR3 DNA: TGTGCCAGCAGCCCCTCCGGGGCAGCGGGGTCCCACCATACGCAGTATTTT

clone size: once
V gene: TRBV19
CDR3 length: 15
D gene: TRBD2
J gene: TRBJ2-5
CDR3 protein: CASSAGTSGQETQYF
CDR3 DNA: TGTGCCAGTAGTGCCGGGACTAGCGGCCAAGAGACCCAGTACTTC

clone size: NA
V gene: TRBV5-1
CDR3 length: 13
D gene: NA
J gene: TRBJ1-2
CDR3 protein: CASSFRQDYGYTF
CDR3 DNA: TGCGCCAGCAGCTTCCGTCAGGACTATGGCTACACCTTC

clone size: NA
V gene: TRBV11-1
CDR3 length: 14
D gene: NA
J gene: TRBJ2-4
CDR3 protein: CASSDSIAKNIQYF
CDR3 DNA: TGTGCCAGCAGCGACAGCATAGCCAAAAACATTCAGTACTTC

clone size: once
V gene: TRBV3-1/TRBV3-2
CDR3 length: 15
D gene: NA
J gene: TRBJ1-2
CDR3 protein: CASSPPDLRGRGYTF
CDR3 DNA: TGTGCCAGCAGCCCCCCTGATCTCAGGGGACGCGGCTACACCTTC

clone size: NA
V gene: TRBV10-3
CDR3 length: 14
D gene: NA
J gene: TRBJ1-2
CDR3 protein: CAISEIGQGGGYTF
CDR3 DNA: TGTGCCATCAGTGAGATAGGTCAGGGTGGTGGCTACACCTTC

clone size: once
V gene: TRBV2
CDR3 length: 15
D gene: TRBD2
J gene: TRBJ2-4
CDR3 protein: CASSGGGLAKNIQYF
CDR3 DNA: TGTGCCAGCAGTGGCGGGGGGTTAGCCAAAAACATTCAGTACTTC

clone size: NA
V gene: TRBV18
CDR3 length: 15
D gene: TRBD1
J gene: TRBJ2-2
CDR3 protein: CASSQGQSNTGELFF
CDR3 DNA: TGTGCCAGCTCACAGGGACAGTCGAACACCGGGGAGCTGTTTTTT

clone size: once
V gene: TRBV4-2
CDR3 length: 18
D gene: TRBD2
J gene: TRBJ2-5
CDR3 protein: CASSQGLLAGGLQETQYF
CDR3 DNA: TGTGCCAGCAGCCAAGGCCTCTTAGCGGGGGGGCTTCAAGAGACCCAGTACTTC

clone size: NA
V gene: TRBV6-5
CDR3 length: 15
D gene: TRBD1
J gene: TRBJ1-1
CDR3 protein: CASSPGTVYNTEAFF
CDR3 DNA: TGTGCCAGCAGCCCGGGGACAGTTTATAACACTGAAGCTTTCTTT

clone size: NA
V gene: TRBV3-1/TRBV3-2
CDR3 length: 14
D gene: NA
J gene: TRBJ2-3
CDR3 protein: CASSQGNYADTQYF
CDR3 DNA: TGTGCCAGCAGCCAAGGGAACTACGCCGATACGCAGTATTTT

clone size: NA
V gene: TRBV5-5
CDR3 length: 14
D gene: TRBD2
J gene: TRBJ2-3
CDR3 protein: CASSLSGGTNTQYF
CDR3 DNA: TGTGCCAGCAGCCTTAGCGGGGGGACCAATACGCAGTATTTT

clone size: NA
V gene: TRBV14
CDR3 length: 18
D gene: NA
J gene: TRBJ1-4
CDR3 protein: CASSQEQGRSGTNEKLFF
CDR3 DNA: TGTGCCAGCAGCCAAGAGCAGGGAAGGAGTGGGACTAATGAAAAACTGTTTTTT

clone size: NA
V gene: TRBV9
CDR3 length: 15
D gene: NA
J gene: TRBJ2-5
CDR3 protein: CASSVGAVDQETQYF
CDR3 DNA: TGTGCCAGCAGCGTAGGGGCTGTGGACCAAGAGACCCAGTACTTC